The rows below give T cell receptor beta chains drawn from one sample of a study of blood T cell repertoires in COVID-19. The assay was immunoSEQ multiplex PCR, and TCRdb's table has in-frame clones only and misses some. This table has 150,000 or so clones, 80% appearing once. The sample consisted of PBMCs or T cells enriched from blood (not recorded which). The receptors were gathered from a man between 40 and 49 years old who had recovered from COVID-19. Both conserved end residues are part of each CDR3. D genes are given only for firm matches. Clone size is shown for a subset of rows, as once, few, many or a class of expanded clone.

cdr3_length j_call clone_size d_call v_call cdr3_nt cdr3_aa
16 TRBJ1-6 NA NA TRBV5-6 TGTGCCAGCAGCGGAGAACAGGAGCCCTATAATTCACCCCTCCACTTT CASSGEQEPYNSPLHF
15 TRBJ2-3 NA NA TRBV9 TGTGCCAGCAGCCGAGATCTAAGTAGCACAGATACGCAGTATTTT CASSRDLSSTDTQYF
15 TRBJ1-5 few NA TRBV6-5 TGTGCCAGCAGCCAGGGCCCCCTGGGCAATCAGCCCCAGCATTTT CASSQGPLGNQPQHF
13 TRBJ1-2 NA NA TRBV30 TGTGCCTGGAGTGTACTTAGAGTTCGTGGCTACACCTTC CAWSVLRVRGYTF
18 TRBJ2-2 NA NA TRBV6-4 TGTGCCAGCAGTCCTCTGCCTAGCTGGGGATCGAACACCGGGGAGCTGTTTTTT CASSPLPSWGSNTGELFF
16 TRBJ1-6 NA NA TRBV5-6 TGTGCCAGCAATCTAGGTAGCATAGCGACGGGTTCACCCCTCCACTTT CASNLGSIATGSPLHF
12 TRBJ2-7 many NA TRBV30 TGTGCCTGGGGGAGGCTCACCTACGAGCAGTACTTC CAWGRLTYEQYF
12 TRBJ1-1 NA NA TRBV7-9 TGTGCCAGCAGCGAGTCCCTAACTGAAGCTTTCTTT CASSESLTEAFF
12 TRBJ2-3 NA NA TRBV4-1 TGCGCCACCCGAGGAGTTGGAGATACGCAGTATTTT CATRGVGDTQYF
16 TRBJ2-2 NA NA TRBV25-1 TGTGCCAGCAGTGGGATTAGCGCAAGTAACACCGGGGAGCTGTTTTTT CASSGISASNTGELFF
14 TRBJ1-3 NA NA TRBV15 TGTGCCACCAGCAGTAGCGGGCTCGGAAACACCATATATTTT CATSSSGLGNTIYF
14 TRBJ1-3 NA NA TRBV30 TGTGCCTGGAGTGTAGGGGACTCTGGAAACACCATATATTTT CAWSVGDSGNTIYF
16 TRBJ1-2 NA TRBD1 TRBV6-5 TGTGCCAGCAGTTTAACGACAGGGGGCTTTTTGCGGGGCTACACCTTC CASSLTTGGFLRGYTF
14 TRBJ1-5 NA NA TRBV30 TGTGCCTGGAGTGACTGGGGGGGGAATCAGCCCCAGCATTTT CAWSDWGGNQPQHF
14 TRBJ1-5 NA NA TRBV6-1 TGTGCCAGCAGTGAAGCTAGTCGCGGTCAGCCCCAGCATTTT CASSEASRGQPQHF
14 TRBJ1-2 NA TRBD1 TRBV10-3 TGTGCCATCAGTGAGGGACAGGGTAACTATGGCTACACCTTC CAISEGQGNYGYTF
18 TRBJ1-6 NA NA TRBV5-1 TGCGCCAGCAGCTCGGGCAGGGATAGAAGCTCCTATAATTCACCCCTCCACTTT CASSSGRDRSSYNSPLHF
14 TRBJ1-1 NA NA TRBV7-9 TGTGCCAGCAGCTTAAGCCAGGATTTCGGTGAAGCTTTCTTT CASSLSQDFGEAFF
16 TRBJ2-1 NA TRBD2 TRBV7-3 TGTGCCAGCAGCTTAACCGGCGGGACTAGGACCAATGAGCAGTTCTTC CASSLTGGTRTNEQFF
13 TRBJ1-1 NA TRBD1 TRBV29-1 TGCAGCGTAGACAGGGGTTGGGGCACTGAAGCTTTCTTT CSVDRGWGTEAFF
17 TRBJ1-3 once NA TRBV5-6 TGTGCCAGCAGCCCAAGTCTACAGGGAGTAGCTGGAAACACCATATATTTT CASSPSLQGVAGNTIYF
16 TRBJ1-6 NA NA TRBV6-6 TGTGCCAGCAGTACCGACAGGACCCTTAGGAATATCCCCCTCCACTTT CASSTDRTLRNIPLHF
13 TRBJ2-1 NA NA TRBV12-3/TRBV12-4 TGTGCCAGCACCCCGACAGTTGGGAATGAGCAGTTCTTC CASTPTVGNEQFF
15 TRBJ1-6 NA NA TRBV5-8 TGTGCCAGCAGCTTGGGGCAACCCAATAATTCACCCCTCCACTTT CASSLGQPNNSPLHF
16 TRBJ1-4 NA TRBD1 TRBV6-6 TGTGCCAGCAGTTACTCCGGGACAGGGGGTCATGAAAAACTGTTTTTT CASSYSGTGGHEKLFF
14 TRBJ2-2 NA TRBD1 TRBV24-1 TGTGCCACCCAGACAGGGTCGGACACCGGGGAGCTGTTTTTT CATQTGSDTGELFF
12 TRBJ2-7 NA NA TRBV7-9 TGTGCCAGCAGCTTCGGGGTTCCCGAGCAGTACTTC CASSFGVPEQYF
17 TRBJ2-3 NA TRBD2 TRBV5-4 TGTGCCAGCAGCACTAAACTAGCGGGGCTCGACGGGGATACGCAGTATTTT CASSTKLAGLDGDTQYF
13 TRBJ1-4 NA NA TRBV10-3 TGTGCCATCACTAGGTCCCTTAATGAAAAACTGTTTTTT CAITRSLNEKLFF
15 TRBJ2-2 NA NA TRBV7-3 TGTGCCAGCAGCCGATCAGGGTCCGACACCGGGGAGCTGTTTTTT CASSRSGSDTGELFF
12 TRBJ1-6 NA NA TRBV19 TGTGCCAGTAGTCCCCTAGATTCACCCCTCCACTTT CASSPLDSPLHF
15 TRBJ2-1 NA TRBD1 TRBV2 TGTGCCAGCAGCGCACAGGGGGCCTGGCGCAATGAGCAGTTCTTC CASSAQGAWRNEQFF
15 TRBJ1-2 NA NA TRBV9 TGTGCCAGCAGCGTAGAATCGGTCCTAAACTATGGCTACACCTTC CASSVESVLNYGYTF
13 TRBJ1-3 NA NA TRBV9 TGTGCCAGCAGCGTAGGCGGGGGAAACACCATATATTTT CASSVGGGNTIYF
16 TRBJ2-7 NA TRBD2 TRBV4-2 TGTGCCAGCAGCCAAGATCTACTAGCGGGGGTGAGGGGGCAGTACTTC CASSQDLLAGVRGQYF
17 TRBJ1-5 NA NA TRBV5-1 TGCGCCAGCAGCTTGAAATGGCGGGGCTCTCCCTTGAGGCCCCAGCATTTT CASSLKWRGSPLRPQHF
14 TRBJ2-1 few TRBD2 TRBV30 TGTGCCTGGAGTGGACTAGCGGGTCCCAATGAGCAGTTCTTC CAWSGLAGPNEQFF
15 TRBJ1-5 NA NA TRBV4-1 TGCGCCAGCAGCCAAGATGTCAGGGCCAATCAGCCCCAGCATTTT CASSQDVRANQPQHF
16 TRBJ2-2 NA NA TRBV5-1 TGCGCCAGCACCTTGATGGGTACTAGCAACACCGGGGAGCTGTTTTTT CASTLMGTSNTGELFF
15 TRBJ1-2 NA NA TRBV12-5 TGTGCTAGTGGTTTGGCGGGGAGAGGCTACTATGGCTACACCTTC CASGLAGRGYYGYTF
15 TRBJ2-7 NA TRBD2 TRBV6-1 TGTGCCAGCAGTGAAGCAGCTAGCGGGGGCCACGAGCAGTACTTC CASSEAASGGHEQYF
16 TRBJ2-2 NA NA TRBV6-6 TGTGCCAGCAGTCCCCCCGAGGGAGGCTTCACCGGGGAGCTGTTTTTT CASSPPEGGFTGELFF
14 TRBJ2-4 NA NA TRBV29-1 TGCAGCGTGGCAGGGGTCTTAGCCAAAAACATTCAGTACTTC CSVAGVLAKNIQYF
14 TRBJ2-1 NA NA TRBV10-1 TGCGCCAGCAGTGAGAACGGACAGTACAATGAGCAGTTCTTC CASSENGQYNEQFF
14 TRBJ2-1 NA NA TRBV11-2 TGTGCCAGCCGACTCGGTGACTCCTACAATGAGCAGTTCTTC CASRLGDSYNEQFF
16 TRBJ1-2 NA TRBD1 TRBV7-9 TGTGCCAGCAGCCCCCAGGGACAGGAGGCTCTTTATGGCTACACCTTC CASSPQGQEALYGYTF
14 TRBJ1-2 NA TRBD1 TRBV6-1 TGTGCCAGCACTGAATGGACAGGGAACTATGGCTACACCTTC CASTEWTGNYGYTF
13 TRBJ2-2 NA NA TRBV12-3/TRBV12-4 TGTGCCAGCAATAAAGCTGAGCCCGGGGAGCTGTTTTTT CASNKAEPGELFF